This T cell receptor beta chain was documented in a study of PD-1 blockade in classical Hodgkin lymphoma. Overall study results and limits: Initiation of nivolumab under 1 year after ASCT led to exclusion of patients. Before treatment, TCR diversity in newly diagnosed patients was reportedly lower than in healthy donors. It was CD4+ TCR diversity, not CD8+, that rose significantly by C4D1.

The CDR3 is 17 residues long. In germline, CDR1 is SNHLY, CDR2 FYNNEI. The V segment lost 2 bases and the J segment 4 bases; nucleotides outside the gene matches: 10. The protocol was immunoSEQ multiplex PCR, while the TCRdb copy is restricted to in-frame clones and leaves out a portion. The data show approximately 26,000 clones, with about four fifths seen just once and 15% to 20% held by the top ten. Turning to this clone: What it recognizes is unknown.

The time point: cycle 4 day 1 (C4D1), after less than seven weeks of nivolumab. Each patient relapsed following autologous stem cell transplantation, and prior brentuximab vedotin exposure differed. The receptor was isolated from a human donor with classical Hodgkin lymphoma. This chain connects TRBV2 to TRBJ2-2; 7 positions match TRBD2. The source material was peripheral blood mononuclear cells (PBMCs), sampled before the fourth cycle of nivolumab. CDR3 nucleotide sequence: TGTGCCAGCAGTGAAACAAGGGCGGGAGATGGCACCGGGGAGCTGTTTTTT. It encodes CASSETRAGDGTGELFF.